One and the same sample provided the 7 T cell receptor beta chains below, sequenced in a study of CD8+CD57+ T cells in acquired aplastic anemia (dated by TCRdb to 2017 to 2018). TCRdb names Illumina HiSeq 2000 as the instrument used. Genomic DNA served as template for TCR beta VDJ combination and CDR3 sequence profiling. TCRdb ran its own pipeline on the public reads, namely fastp trimming at Q25 and MiXCR clone calling, and kept in-frame beta chains. Rows with one shared CDR3 protein collapse into an entry with the most common genes and DNA. This sample lists some 180,000 distinct CDR3 sequences; 35% to 50% were detected once. 2.9% of the sample goes to the ten largest clones. Sequencing was performed on sorted CD4+, CD8+, or CD8+CD57+ T cells (not recorded which) from PBMCs. The receptor set was obtained from a human donor in good health.

The chain joins TRBV9 to TRBJ1-1; D remains unclear. The germline gives CDR1 SGDLS, CDR2 YYNGEE. This CDR3 contains 12 residues. Trimming cost V 3 bases and J 2 bases, with 5 bases left between them. This CDR3 reads CASSALNTEAFF. For the CDR3, the DNA is TGTGCCAGCAGCGCCCTCAACACTGAAGCTTTCTTT.

The genes are TRBV7-2 and TRBJ2-7; 11 nucleotides agree with TRBD2. The CDR3 runs 15 residues. V trimming: 1 base; J trimming: 4 bases; junction bases outside the gene matches: 3. Germline V lookup: CDR1 SGHTA, CDR2 FQGNSA. This CDR3 reads CASSLVPSGGYEQYF. As DNA, the CDR3 is TGTGCCAGCAGCTTAGTGCCTAGCGGGGGGTACGAGCAGTACTTC.

The table lists this clonotype with a few counts. The J gene is TRBJ1-5, the V gene TRBV2; the D gene is possibly TRBD1 (5 bases). The V end lost 3 bases, the J end lost 12 bases, and 12 bases lay between the germline ends. The CDR3 length is 12 residues. The germline gives CDR1 SNHLY, CDR2 FYNNEI. CDR3 in amino acids: CASSDRDRVQHF. CDR3 in DNA: TGTGCCAGCAGTGACCGGGACCGTGTCCAGCATTTT.

The chain couples TRBV7-3 to TRBJ2-7; D is uncertain. The CDR3 sequence is 13 residues long. CDR1 SGHTA and CDR2 FQGTGA come from the germline V gene. V gave up 3 bases and J gave up 3 bases, with 9 bases separating them. The chain's CDR3 is CASSFNGNYEQYF. DNA for the CDR3: TGTGCCAGCAGCTTTAACGGAAACTACGAGCAGTACTTC.

The rearrangement uses TRBV9 and TRBJ1-3; no reliable D call. The CDR3 consists of 14 residues. Germline V CDR1 and CDR2: SGDLS, YYNGEE. The V gene lost 5 bases and the J gene lost 0 bases, with 9 bases spanning the gap. The CDR3 spells CASRADFSGNTIYF. The CDR3, as DNA: TGTGCCAGCAGAGCAGACTTCTCTGGAAACACCATATATTTT. Full variable domain (missing parts from reference TRBV9 and TRBJ1-3): DSGVTQTPKHLITATGQRVTLRCSPRSGDLSVYWYQQSLDQGLQFLIQYYNGEERAKGNILERFSAQQFPDLHSELNLSSLELGDSALYFCASRADFSGNTIYFGEGSWLTVV.

This clonotype was observed at least ten times. The chain links TRBV10-2 to TRBJ2-3; TRBD2 is a possible D gene (5 bases). Germline CDR1 and CDR2: WSHSY and SAAADI. This CDR3 region has 14 residues. Trimming took off 6 bases at V and 4 bases at J, with 14 bases between the two ends. DNA of the CDR3: TGCGCCAGCAGCCCTTCAGGACTGTCAGATACGCAGTATTTT. Translating it yields CASSPSGLSDTQYF.

This clonotype showed up many times. The CDR3 bases are TGCGCCAGTGGTAGCGAGGCAGATACGCAGTATTTT. Its protein product is CASGSEADTQYF. This chain uses TRBV5-1 with TRBJ2-3; D might be TRBD2 (5 bases). The CDR3 has 12 amino acids. Germline V gene data show CDR1 as SGHRS and CDR2 as YFSETQ. Deletions cut 8 bases from V and 4 bases from J, with 11 bases between. The variable domain in full, completed from reference TRBV5-1 and TRBJ2-3, reads KAGVTQTPRYLIKTRGQQVTLSCSPISGHRSVSWYQQTPGQGLQFLFEYFSETQRNKGNFPGRFSGRQFSNSRSEMNVSTLELGDSALYLCASGSEADTQYFGPGTRLTVL.